What follows is one TCR beta chain and its context. The sample belongs to a study of blood T cell repertoires in COVID-19. Study overall: The United States, Italy and Spain supplied acute and convalescent COVID-19 samples. The cDNA or gDNA used as material had been derived from T cells, B-cell-depleted T cells, or PBMCs.

The ends lost 5 bases at V and 5 bases at J; junction bases unmatched: 4. This CDR3 has 13 residues. Looked up from germline, CDR1 is MNHEY and CDR2 is SMNVEV (reference sequence). How the authors handled the data: Estimation of nucleated cell counts was performed using reference gene primer amplification. The protocol was immunoSEQ multiplex PCR, while the TCRdb copy is restricted to in-frame clones and leaves out a portion. V, J and clone size are those of that table, while D and trimming were read from the DNA. Found here are fewer than 90,000 clones, approximately 88% of them singletons; the top ten hold approximately 0.5%.

Sequencing was carried out using peripheral blood. V is TRBV27 and J is TRBJ1-2; 8 bases are a match to TRBD1. The TCR originated in a man aged 55-75 years with acute or convalescent COVID-19. CDR3 residues: CASSRTGGYGYTF. CDR3 bases: TGTGCCAGCAGTCGCACAGGGGGGTATGGCTACACCTTC.